This passage covers 25 T cell receptor beta chains from one sample sequenced in a study of OX40 agonist ivuxolimab in advanced cancers. Some clones are missing from TCRdb's copy, which holds only in-frame ones; the method was immunoSEQ multiplex PCR. Of roughly 60,000 clones in the sample, 91% are singletons; the top ten hold 14%. Sequencing used CD4+ or CD8+ T cells sorted from blood, obtained in a trial of the OX40 agonist ivuxolimab. The receptors originated from an adult with an advanced solid tumor such as melanoma, head and neck, liver or kidney cancer.

This chain uses TRBV5-4 with TRBJ2-3, with TRBD1 matching 9 bases. CDR1 SGHNT and CDR2 YYREEE come from the germline V gene (reference sequence). The trim removed 2 bases at V and 4 bases at J, leaving 5 bases unmatched. The CDR3 is made up of 15 amino acids. CDR3 residues: CASSFRDRVSDTQYF. The CDR3 bases are TGTGCCAGCAGCTTCCGGGACAGGGTTTCAGATACGCAGTATTTT.

V gene TRBV18 combines with J gene TRBJ2-3, with TRBD2 identical over 10 bases. The length of the CDR3 is 18 residues. V gave up 8 bases and J gave up 0 bases; unmatched junction bases: 14. CDR1 is KGHSH, CDR2 LQKENI, per germline. CDR3 nucleotides: TGTGCCAGCCATTCCCTAGCGGGAGTGGGGGGTAGCACAGATACGCAGTATTTT. This sequence encodes CASHSLAGVGGSTDTQYF. Full variable domain (outside the CDR3, taken from reference TRBV18 and TRBJ2-3): NAGVMQNPRHLVRRRGQEARLRCSPMKGHSHVYWYRQLPEEGLKFMVYLQKENIIDESGMPKERFSAEFPKEGPSILRIQQVVRGDSAAYFCASHSLAGVGGSTDTQYFGPGTRLTVL.

This CDR3 is CASSFDYAYEQYF. In DNA, the CDR3 is TGTGCCAGCAGCTTCGACTACGCCTACGAGCAGTACTTC. The chain employs TRBV11-2 and TRBJ2-7; perhaps TRBD2 as D (5 bases). Germline V gene sequence: CDR1 SGHAT, CDR2 FQNNGV. The CDR3 contains 13 residues. V was pared by 3 bases and J by 2 bases, with 8 bases between.

This chain connects TRBV4-1 to TRBJ1-5; 7 nucleotides agree with TRBD1. This CDR3 is 15 amino acids long. V shed 1 base and J 7 bases; nucleotides not matched to a gene: 7. The germline V gene encodes CDR1 MGHRA and CDR2 YSYEKL. In DNA form, the CDR3 reads TGCGCCAGCAGCCAAGGAAGGGGGCTGGGGCAGCCCCAGCATTTT. Its protein is CASSQGRGLGQPQHF.

Only one count was recorded for this clone. The chain joins TRBV7-9 to TRBJ2-1; 12 bases fit TRBD2. The germline gives CDR1 SEHNR, CDR2 FQNEAQ (reference sequence). Unmatched junction bases numbered 2, after V lost 5 bases and J lost 0 bases. The CDR3 runs to 16 residues. CDR3 sequence: CASSPTSGSSYNEQFF. The CDR3, as DNA: TGTGCCAGCAGCCCGACTAGCGGGAGCTCCTACAATGAGCAGTTCTTC.

The V and J genes are TRBV7-3 and TRBJ2-2; D is possibly TRBD1 or TRBD2 (5 bases each). The length of the CDR3 is 16 residues. Germline CDR1 reads SGHTA; CDR2 reads FQGTGA. Trimming took off 2 bases at V and 2 bases at J, with 12 bases between the two ends. CDR3 coding DNA: TGTGCCAGCAGCTTATATTCCGGGGCCAACACCGGGGAGCTGTTTTTT. This gives the protein CASSLYSGANTGELFF.

This chain links TRBV28 with TRBJ2-5; 10 bases align to TRBD2. CDR3 length: 16 residues. The V gene's germline CDR1 is MDHEN and CDR2 SYDVKM. V shed 4 bases and J 5 bases; nucleotides not matched to a gene: 10. This chain's CDR3 is CASSYTLAGGWETQYF. The CDR3 DNA follows: TGTGCCAGCAGTTACACCTTAGCGGGAGGATGGGAGACCCAGTACTTC.

About this clone itself: The same CDR3 is also encoded by other DNA sequences in this sample. The chain combines TRBV5-6 with TRBJ2-5; 7 bases are a match to TRBD1. The CDR3 is 14 residues long. V shed 4 bases, J shed 4 bases, and the junction held 7 bases outside the gene matches. Germline V CDR1 and CDR2: SGHDT, YYEEEE. CDR3 DNA sequence: TGTGCCAGCAGCAAGACAGGGCCGGGAGAGACCCAGTACTTC. Translation gives CASSKTGPGETQYF. The entire variable domain, with the rest obtained from reference TRBV5-6 and TRBJ2-5, is as follows: DAGVTQSPTHLIKTRGQQVTLRCSPKSGHDTVSWYQQALGQGPQFIFQYYEEEERQRGNFPDRFSGHQFPNYSSELNVNALLLGDSALYLCASSKTGPGETQYFGPGTRLLVL.

The chain combines TRBV5-1 with TRBJ1-3, with D tentatively TRBD1 (5 bases). V was pared by 4 bases and J by 3 bases, with 20 bases between. Germline-derived CDR1 and CDR2 are SGHRS and YFSETQ. The CDR3 is made up of 17 amino acids. CDR3 DNA sequence: TGCGCCAGCAGCCCTTCTTCGCAGGGAACACTTGGAAACACCATATATTTT. Translated: CASSPSSQGTLGNTIYF.

This chain connects TRBV7-9 to TRBJ1-1; D remains unclear. Trimming stripped 1 base from V and 5 bases from J, with 11 bases between. Germline V lookup: CDR1 SEHNR, CDR2 FQNEAQ (reference sequence). The CDR3 contains 14 residues. The CDR3 DNA reads TGTGCCAGCAGCTTAGTGGATGAGAGTACTGAAGCTTTCTTT. Translation gives CASSLVDESTEAFF.

This clone was seen a single time. The chain combines TRBV6-6 with TRBJ2-5; D possibly corresponds to TRBD1 (5 bases). Trimming took 7 bases from V and 1 from J, leaving 10 bases between them. The CDR3 is 13 amino acids. The germline CDR1 and CDR2 sequences are MNHNY and SVGAGI (reference sequence). Here the CDR3 reads CASTRQLQETQYF. CDR3 bases: TGTGCCAGCACCCGACAGCTCCAAGAGACCCAGTACTTC.

V usage is TRBV5-4 and J usage is TRBJ2-3, with D unresolved. Trimming took 5 bases from V and 2 from J, leaving 6 bases between them. Germline CDR1 reads SGHNT; CDR2 reads YYREEE (reference sequence). This CDR3 contains 12 residues. This CDR3 reads CASSDLTDTQYF. The CDR3 coding sequence is TGTGCCAGCAGTGATCTCACAGATACGCAGTATTTT. Complete variable domain (other parts from reference TRBV5-4 and TRBJ2-3): ETGVTQSPTHLIKTRGQQVTLRCSSQSGHNTVSWYQQALGQGPQFIFQYYREEENGRGNFPPRFSGLQFPNYSSELNVNALELDDSALYLCASSDLTDTQYFGPGTRLTVL.

V and J are TRBV6-5 and TRBJ2-7; no definite D call. This CDR3 contains 13 residues. Germline values: CDR1 MNHEY, CDR2 SVGAGI. V shed 0 bases and J shed 3 bases, with 6 bases lying between them. CDR3 amino acids: CASSYSNRYEQYF. CDR3 coding DNA: TGTGCCAGCAGTTACTCGAATCGCTACGAGCAGTACTTC.

The rearrangement links TRBV5-1 to TRBJ1-3; D unresolved. Per germline, CDR1 SGHRS and CDR2 YFSETQ. With 0 bases removed from V and 0 bases from J, the gap between germline ends came to 13 bases. The CDR3 is made up of 17 amino acids. CDR3 region: CASSLAMVGSSGNTIYF. CDR3 nucleotides: TGCGCCAGCAGCTTGGCCATGGTTGGAAGCTCTGGAAACACCATATATTTT. Drawing the rest from reference TRBV5-1 and TRBJ1-3, the complete variable domain is KAGVTQTPRYLIKTRGQQVTLSCSPISGHRSVSWYQQTPGQGLQFLFEYFSETQRNKGNFPGRFSGRQFSNSRSEMNVSTLELGDSALYLCASSLAMVGSSGNTIYFGEGSWLTVV.

The CDR3 loop reads CASRGVSGGTDTQYF. CDR3 bases: TGTGCCAGCCGGGGTGTGAGCGGGGGCACAGATACGCAGTATTTT. This chain connects TRBV18 to TRBJ2-3; 7 bases are a match to TRBD2. After removal of 8 bases from V and 1 base from J, the junction contained 9 bases not matched to a gene. Looked up from germline, CDR1 is KGHSH and CDR2 is LQKENI. The CDR3 extends over 15 amino acids.

This clone was recorded only once. V usage is TRBV28 and J usage is TRBJ2-7, with D hard to call. V dropped 5 bases and J dropped 6 bases, with 14 bases sitting between them. This CDR3 comprises 13 residues. Per the germline V gene, CDR1 is MDHEN and CDR2 is SYDVKM. DNA for the CDR3: TGTGCCAGCAGTCCCCGGGTGGGATCCGAGCAGTACTTC. This gives the protein CASSPRVGSEQYF.

The chain employs TRBV21-1 and TRBJ1-4; whether TRBD1, the table's D call, matches the DNA was not checked. TRBV21-1 is marked as a pseudogene. The CDR3 is 15 amino acids. CDR3 nucleotide sequence: TGTGCCAGCAGCATGATGGACAGGTTATTTGAAAAACTGTTTTTT. Protein sequence: CASSMMDRLFEKLFF.

The rearrangement joins TRBV5-1 to TRBJ2-1; D uncertain. This CDR3 spans 16 amino acids. CDR1 is SGHRS, CDR2 YFSETQ, per germline. V lost 0 bases and J lost 1, with 11 bases in between. The CDR3 protein is CASSLGLPGSYNEQFF. Here the CDR3 DNA reads TGCGCCAGCAGCTTGGGTCTCCCCGGGTCCTACAATGAGCAGTTCTTC.

The chain carries TRBV5-8 and TRBJ1-2; D remains ambiguous. CDR3 length: 11 residues. V gave up 4 bases and J gave up 7 bases, with 8 bases separating them. Per germline, CDR1 SGHTS and CDR2 YDEGEE. CDR3: CASSRGSGYTF. The CDR3 DNA reads as TGTGCCAGCAGCCGGGGTTCTGGCTACACCTTC.

The count of this clone is one. This chain joins TRBV5-8 and TRBJ2-5; perhaps TRBD2 as D (7 bases). Germline CDR1 is SGHTS and CDR2 is YDEGEE. Trimming cost V 6 bases and J 5 bases, with 14 bases left between them. The CDR3 is 13 residues long. CDR3: CASTRGRKETQYF. For the CDR3, the DNA is TGTGCCAGCACGCGGGGGCGAAAGGAGACCCAGTACTTC.

This sequence joins TRBV19 and TRBJ2-4, with 10 positions matching TRBD1. With V trimmed by 3 bases and J by 5 bases, 1 base remained unmatched. Germline V gene data show CDR1 as LNHDA and CDR2 as SQIVND (reference sequence). CDR3 size: 14 residues. CDR3 DNA sequence: TGTGCCAGTAGTATGACAGGGGGCGAAAACATTCAGTACTTC. Translation: CASSMTGGENIQYF.

The chain links TRBV9 to TRBJ2-6, with D possibly being TRBD2 (6 bases). Germline CDR1 is SGDLS and CDR2 is YYNGEE. The CDR3 runs 16 residues. V gave up 0 bases and J gave up 2 bases, with 9 bases separating them. The CDR3 DNA reads as TGTGCCAGCAGCGTAGCGGGGGTCCCTGGGGCCAACGTCCTGACTTTC. Amino acid sequence: CASSVAGVPGANVLTF. Drawing the rest from reference TRBV9 and TRBJ2-6, the complete variable domain is DSGVTQTPKHLITATGQRVTLRCSPRSGDLSVYWYQQSLDQGLQFLIQYYNGEERAKGNILERFSAQQFPDLHSELNLSSLELGDSALYFCASSVAGVPGANVLTFGAGSRLTVL.

The chain uses TRBV19 and TRBJ1-1; 8 nucleotides align to TRBD1. CDR1 is LNHDA, CDR2 SQIVND, per germline (reference sequence). CDR3 size: 14 residues. V was clipped by 6 bases and J by 4 bases; unmatched bases: 7. CDR3 sequence: CASRQGARSTEAFF. CDR3 DNA sequence: TGTGCCAGTAGGCAGGGGGCGAGGAGCACTGAAGCTTTCTTT. Supplemented by reference TRBV19 and TRBJ1-1, the full variable domain reads DGGITQSPKYLFRKEGQNVTLSCEQNLNHDAMYWYRQDPGQGLRLIYYSQIVNDFQKGDIAEGYSVSREKKESFPLTVTSAQKNPTAFYLCASRQGARSTEAFFGQGTRLTVV.

This rearrangement joins TRBV10-3 to TRBJ2-7, with 14 nucleotides matching TRBD2. The CDR3 length is 15 residues. CDR1 ENHRY and CDR2 SYGVKD come from the germline V gene. The J segment lost 2 bases and the V segment lost 10 bases, leaving 7 bases of the junction unmatched. The CDR3 protein is CATLPTSGRAYEQYF. The CDR3, as DNA: TGTGCCACCTTACCGACTAGCGGGAGGGCCTACGAGCAGTACTTC.

V is TRBV28 and J is TRBJ1-5; D is unresolved. The V end was cut by 3 bases, the J end by 2 bases, with 5 bases between. The germline V gene has CDR1 MDHEN and CDR2 SYDVKM. The CDR3 has 13 amino acids. The CDR3 bases are TGTGCCAGCAGTTTGGACGGCAATCAGCCCCAGCATTTT. It specifies CASSLDGNQPQHF.